The clone carrying this TCR beta chain was seen a few times. What it binds is unknown. TCRdb redid the calling of the RT-PCR reads with MiXCR, one entry per CDR3 protein. The sample has approximately 170,000 distinct CDR3 sequences; 13% to 15% are singletons. The sample comes from a study of response to subunit inactivated influenza vaccine. Study-wide results and caveats: The authors suggested that every seasonal influenza vaccination recruits few new T cells.

This TCR derives from a man aged 45 to 65 who received an inactivated influenza vaccine. The sample here was CD8+ T cells sorted from PBMCs, taken more than 4 days after vaccination.

CDR3 nucleotides: TGTGCCACCAGTGATTTGCTATTCCAGGGGAGCAATCAGCCCCAGCATTTT. It specifies CATSDLLFQGSNQPQHF. The V and J genes are TRBV24-1 and TRBJ1-5, with D maybe TRBD1 (6 bases). The CDR3 extends over 17 amino acids. V was shortened by 0 bases and J by 1 base, with 12 bases between the two germline ends. The V gene's germline CDR1 is KGHDR and CDR2 SFDVKD.